This is a list of T cell receptor beta chains from one sample in a study of control samples from healthy donors and cancer patients. Profiled with immunoSEQ multiplex PCR; TCRdb holds only in-frame clones, not every one. The data show approximately 160,000 clones, around 93% seen once. The source material was blood. All receptors come from a woman aged 60-70 years in good health. The conserved cysteine and the conserved F or W are not part of the CDR3 here.

j_call v_call cdr3_aa
TRBJ2-7 TRBV9 ASSVDGTGTGPYEQY
TRBJ1-2 TRBV4-1 ASSQDPGWGNYGYT
TRBJ1-2 TRBV27 ASSLQGDPGYT
TRBJ2-1 TRBV5-1 ASSPPTSRIENEQF
TRBJ1-5 TRBV7-8 ASSLENGNQPQH
TRBJ2-7 TRBV7-9 ASSPAGLSYEQY
TRBJ1-2 TRBV19 ASSSRQGGYT
TRBJ2-3 TRBV2 ASSVLAGGQTDTQY
TRBJ1-5 TRBV7-6 ASSSTGYGQPQH
TRBJ2-1 TRBV3-1/TRBV3-2 ASSQGVGDVNEQF
TRBJ1-6 TRBV4-2 ASSQGQGGSSYNSPLH
TRBJ1-1 TRBV30 AWSRDRNTEAF
TRBJ1-2 TRBV24-1 ATSEGSYGYT
TRBJ2-5 TRBV18 ASSYRDTMYQETQY
TRBJ1-2 TRBV5-5 ASRPGTGNGYT
TRBJ2-1 TRBV3-1/TRBV3-2 ASSLGLAGETNQQF
TRBJ2-3 TRBV5-1 ASSLDGTGFMGTQY
TRBJ1-6 TRBV19 ASSRTRTGGDHSPLH
TRBJ2-7 TRBV12-3/TRBV12-4 ASRLDRAHEQY
TRBJ1-2 TRBV6-2/TRBV6-3 ASSYGGAEGYT
TRBJ2-2 TRBV6-2/TRBV6-3 ASSPSDRGLGRPGELF
TRBJ1-3 TRBV4-3 ASSQGQGSGNTIY
TRBJ2-7 TRBV6-5 ACCPGENYEQY
TRBJ1-2 TRBV30 AWTMEGSNYGYT
TRBJ1-1 TRBV27 ASSLRTPGGNTEAF
TRBJ2-5 TRBV9 ASSVYGDSQKETQY
TRBJ1-4 TRBV4-2 ASSQDSDARNEKLF
TRBJ1-5 TRBV5-8 ASTQRGISSNQPQH
TRBJ2-1 TRBV9 ASSPRGAGGPGNNEQF
TRBJ1-2 TRBV21-1 ASRQGVYGYT
TRBJ2-3 TRBV7-8 ASSEGQLTQY
TRBJ1-5 TRBV6-5 ASSRTGGQPQH
TRBJ1-1 TRBV12-3/TRBV12-4 ASSSQGDTEAF
TRBJ2-3 TRBV7-2 ASSFDPTDTQY
TRBJ1-4 TRBV7-2 ASSRGGGEKLF
TRBJ1-6 TRBV19 ASSTGVRSPLH
TRBJ1-1 TRBV5-1 ASSLVGMNTEAF
TRBJ1-5 TRBV7-2 ASSSGRGTQPQH
TRBJ2-7 TRBV6-5 ASTPYGTRGYEQY
TRBJ1-2 TRBV4-3 ASSQVWGSNYGYT
TRBJ1-2 TRBV3-1/TRBV3-2 ASSLQQYGYT
TRBJ1-3 TRBV19 ASSPDRGNTIY
TRBJ1-5 TRBV30 AWGPTGGDQPQH
TRBJ1-5 TRBV7-2 ASSLEMGGGQPQH
TRBJ2-1 TRBV7-3 ASSLGAGGLGNEQF
TRBJ1-1 TRBV10-3 AISRMGENTEAF
TRBJ2-2 TRBV2 ASRGWGTGELF
TRBJ1-1 TRBV14 ASSKQTGGGGAF
TRBJ1-4 TRBV3-1/TRBV3-2 ASSQNTGTAGVLF
TRBJ1-4 TRBV5-6 ASSLLGAGGEKLF
TRBJ2-5 TRBV12-3/TRBV12-4 ASSLRETQY